The clone carrying this T cell receptor (beta chain) was seen ten or more times. Its antigen is unknown. These data are taken from a study of T cells in Graves' hyperthyroidism and ophthalmopathy. RNA transcripts yielded amplified TCR beta CDR3 regions. The TCR CDR3 was amplified in a first-round RT-PCR using the HTBI primer set. TCRdb analysed the multiplex PCR reads with MiXCR anew, one entry per CDR3 protein. The table includes almost 600,000 distinct CDR3 sequences, about 14% detected once. Those patients with uncontrolled infection, other autoimmune disease, pregnancy or lactation were excluded. Regarding the study as a whole: Ophthalmopathy, as predicted by the model, came a median roughly 6.5 months after the prediction. In blood, most of the thyroid clonotypes expanded above 0.001 were also present. A model of 13 V-J features distinguished ophthalmopathy from stable hyperthyroidism.

V was clipped by 5 bases and J by 10 bases; unmatched bases: 10. Germline values: CDR1 LNHNV, CDR2 YYDKDF (reference sequence). The CDR3 runs to 14 residues. The rearrangement links TRBV15 to TRBJ2-1; TRBD2 aligns across 8 bases. The clonotype originates from a woman under 40 with Graves' hyperthyroidism that later progressed to Graves' ophthalmopathy. Sequencing was carried out using blood. CDR3 in DNA: TGTGCCACCAGCTACAGCGGGGGTGCGTTGGAGCAGTTCTTC. Its protein is CATSYSGGALEQFF.